Each of the 24 T cell receptor beta chains below was sequenced from the same sample in a study of CD8 T cells in ankylosing spondylitis. Via MiXCR, TCRdb re-called the 5' RACE reads, giving one row per CDR3 protein. The sample contains almost 250,000 distinct CDR3 sequences, approximately 30% of which appear only once. Sequenced: blood, either unsorted or a sorted T cell fraction (not recorded which). All receptors come from a male donor with ankylosing spondylitis or in good health (not recorded which).

V is TRBV20-1 and J is TRBJ2-3; TRBD2 is a possible D gene (5 bases). Germline assignment: CDR1 DFQATT and CDR2 SNEGSKA (reference sequence). The CDR3 extends over 15 amino acids. Trimming took 4 bases from V and 2 from J, leaving 16 bases between them. The chain's CDR3 is CSAIRPAEITDTQYF. CDR3 bases: TGCAGTGCTATTCGCCCAGCGGAGATCACAGATACGCAGTATTTT.

The chain has TRBV14 and TRBJ2-1; D is unclear. Germline CDR1 SGHDN, CDR2 FVKESK. CDR3 length: 15 amino acids. Trimming shortened V by 4 bases and J by 0 bases, and 10 bases separated the two germline ends. Here the CDR3 reads CASSPAPSSYNEQFF. CDR3 nucleotides: TGTGCCAGCAGCCCCGCCCCGAGCTCCTACAATGAGCAGTTCTTC.

The CDR3 is CASSFLGTGELFF. CDR3 DNA sequence: TGTGCCAGCAGTTTTTTGGGGACCGGGGAGCTGTTTTTT. The chain is built from TRBV12-3 or TRBV12-4 and TRBJ2-2; no clear D gene. V was pared by 3 bases and J by 5 bases, with 7 bases between. The CDR3 length is 13 residues.

This clonotype was seen only a few times. The chain joins TRBV7-2 to TRBJ2-3; 7 bases line up with TRBD2. Per the germline V gene, CDR1 is SGHTA and CDR2 is FQGNSA. Unmatched junction bases numbered 3, after V lost 4 bases and J lost 8 bases. CDR3 size: 12 residues. The CDR3 sequence: CASSSSGGTQYF. Written as DNA, the CDR3 is TGTGCCAGCAGCTCCTCGGGGGGTACGCAGTATTTT.

The rearrangement uses TRBV5-6 and TRBJ2-5, with no clear D. Trimming took 4 bases from V and 4 from J, leaving 5 bases between them. The CDR3 has 11 residues. Germline V gene sequence: CDR1 SGHDT, CDR2 YYEEEE. CDR3: CASSNPETQYF. For the CDR3, the DNA is TGTGCCAGCAGCAACCCAGAGACCCAGTACTTC.

The CDR3 DNA sequence: TGCAGTGCTCTCGTGGAAGTTGAGCCCCAGCATTTT. This translates into CSALVEVEPQHF. J is TRBJ1-5 and V is TRBV20-1; the D is unclear. The V and J ends lost 5 bases and 8 bases respectively, with 13 bases between them. Germline lookup yields CDR1 DFQATT and CDR2 SNEGSKA (reference sequence). The CDR3 consists of 12 residues.

This chain joins TRBV6-5 and TRBJ2-7, with D uncertain. The CDR3 totals 15 residues. Trimming stripped 0 bases from V and 3 bases from J, with 12 bases between. Germline loops: CDR1 MNHEY, CDR2 SVGAGI. CDR3 nucleotide sequence: TGTGCCAGCAGTTACTCAGCCACCAACATCTACGAGCAGTACTTC. Translating gives CASSYSATNIYEQYF.

This clonotype was observed a single time. The rearrangement links TRBV10-3 to TRBJ2-4, with D possibly called TRBD1 or TRBD2 (6 bases each). The CDR3 has 15 residues. The germline CDR1 and CDR2 sequences are ENHRY and SYGVKD. The germline V and J ends were trimmed by 4 bases and 4 bases, with 14 bases remaining between them. The CDR3 here is CAISAKQGLKNIQYF. CDR3 sequence (DNA): TGTGCCATCAGTGCCAAACAGGGACTTAAAAACATTCAGTACTTC.

About this clonotype: This could be a read error, since a much larger clone is one nucleotide away. The rearrangement joins TRBV12-3 or TRBV12-4 to TRBJ2-2; D is undetermined. Trimming took 6 bases from V and 1 from J, leaving 3 bases between them. CDR3 size: 12 residues. For the CDR3, the DNA is TGTGCCAGCAGGGTGAACACCGGGGAGCTGTTTTTT. Its translation is CASRVNTGELFF.

The rearrangement uses TRBV29-1 and TRBJ2-7; D remains unclear. The ends were cut back, 5 bases at V and 7 bases at J, with 12 bases in the middle. CDR1 is SQVTM and CDR2 is ANQGSEA in the germline V gene. The CDR3 is made up of 11 amino acids. The CDR3 reads CSVLSDLEQYF. CDR3 sequence (DNA): TGCAGCGTTCTGTCGGATTTGGAGCAGTACTTC.

V gene TRBV20-1 combines with J gene TRBJ1-6, with TRBD1 as a possible D gene (5 bases). The CDR3 consists of 15 residues. Trimming removed 1 base at V and 4 bases at J, with 11 bases between. CDR1 DFQATT and CDR2 SNEGSKA come from the germline V gene (reference sequence). The CDR3 spells CSARVGTLYNSPLHF. The CDR3 bases are TGCAGTGCTAGAGTGGGGACCTTATATAATTCACCCCTCCACTTT.

This clonotype came up a few times. This chain's CDR3 is CASRPGGTNEQFF. DNA for the CDR3: TGTGCCAGCAGACCTGGGGGGACCAATGAGCAGTTCTTC. This chain connects TRBV5-6 to TRBJ2-1; possible D gene TRBD2, 6 bases. This CDR3 has 13 residues. Trimming took 5 bases from V and 6 from J, leaving 12 bases between them. In germline, CDR1 is SGHDT, CDR2 YYEEEE. Looking up the rest from reference TRBV5-6 and TRBJ2-1 gives the full variable domain: DAGVTQSPTHLIKTRGQQVTLRCSPKSGHDTVSWYQQALGQGPQFIFQYYEEEERQRGNFPDRFSGHQFPNYSSELNVNALLLGDSALYLCASRPGGTNEQFFGPGTRLTVL.

The genes are TRBV10-3 and TRBJ1-1, with a weak D call TRBD1 (5 bases). Germline lookup yields CDR1 ENHRY and CDR2 SYGVKD. V lost 5 bases and J 4 bases, leaving 20 bases between the germline ends. CDR3 length equals 16 residues. Here the CDR3 reads CAISRRPGGTGTEAFF. The CDR3 nucleotides read TGTGCCATCAGTCGTAGGCCCGGTGGGACCGGCACTGAAGCTTTCTTT.

J is TRBJ2-4 and V is TRBV20-1; D not resolved. The CDR3 totals 12 residues. Germline loops: CDR1 DFQATT, CDR2 SNEGSKA (reference sequence). V was clipped by 3 bases and J by 6 bases, with 9 bases between them. The CDR3 coding sequence is TGCAGTGCTAGGTTGGCTGGAAACATTCAGTACTTC. This encodes CSARLAGNIQYF.

V is TRBV6-1 and J is TRBJ2-2; TRBD1 might be the D (6 bases). This CDR3 spans 15 amino acids. V was shortened by 4 bases and J by 6 bases, with 15 bases between the two germline ends. CDR1 is MNHNS, CDR2 SASEGT, per germline. CDR3 DNA sequence: TGTGCCAGCAGTGTGGACAGCCTGTTTCCCGGGGAGCTGTTTTTT. This sequence encodes CASSVDSLFPGELFF.

The chain carries TRBV6-1 and TRBJ1-1, with 7 nucleotides matching TRBD1. The germline CDR1 and CDR2 sequences are MNHNS and SASEGT. V lost 6 bases and J lost 4; bases outside the gene matches: 20. The CDR3 loop spans 18 amino acids. The CDR3 nucleotides are TGTGCCAGCAGCCAAACCGACCTACAGGGGCCCAGGGGCACTGAAGCTTTCTTT. It specifies CASSQTDLQGPRGTEAFF.

The genes are TRBV6-2 or TRBV6-3 and TRBJ2-7; the match to TRBD2 covers 8 bases. From germline, CDR1 is MNHEY and CDR2 SVGEGT. J was trimmed by 3 bases and V by 8 bases; bases with no gene match: 12. CDR3 length equals 15 residues. The CDR3 nucleotides read TGTGCCAGCGCGAGGGGGGCGACTAGCGTCTACGAGCAGTACTTC. This encodes CASARGATSVYEQYF.

The V call is TRBV7-2, the J call TRBJ1-3, with 7 bases aligning to TRBD1. The CDR3 runs to 16 residues. Unmatched junction bases numbered 5, after V lost 1 base and J lost 2 bases. Germline V gives CDR1 SGHTA, CDR2 FQGNSA. In nucleotides, the CDR3 is TGTGCCAGCAGCTTAGAAGGGGGCGCAGCTGGAAACACCATATATTTT. It is translated as CASSLEGGAAGNTIYF. Full variable domain (missing parts from reference TRBV7-2 and TRBJ1-3): GAGVSQSPSNKVTEKGKDVELRCDPISGHTALYWYRQSLGQGLEFLIYFQGNSAPDKSGLPSDRFSAERTGGSVSTLTIQRTQQEDSAVYLCASSLEGGAAGNTIYFGEGSWLTVV.

The chain joins TRBV5-1 to TRBJ2-7; 9 positions agree with TRBD1. The CDR3 loop spans 15 amino acids. V shed 4 bases and J 4 bases; nucleotides not matched to a gene: 9. Germline V lookup: CDR1 SGHRS, CDR2 YFSETQ. The CDR3 coding sequence is TGCGCCAGCAGCGGCCGACAGGGGGACACTTACGAGCAGTACTTC. This codes for CASSGRQGDTYEQYF.

The genes are TRBV5-6 and TRBJ1-3; no definite D call. This CDR3 spans 16 amino acids. V lost 2 bases to trimming and J lost 0 bases, with 12 bases between them. In germline, CDR1 is SGHDT, CDR2 YYEEEE. This CDR3 is CASSFGLTSSGNTIYF. CDR3 nucleotide sequence: TGTGCCAGCAGCTTCGGCTTGACCAGCTCTGGAAACACCATATATTTT.

Concerning this clonotype: A much larger clone differs by one base, so this may be a read error. This chain links TRBV20-1 with TRBJ1-5; the D gene is possibly TRBD1 (5 bases). The CDR3 contains 15 residues. Germline V CDR1 and CDR2: DFQATT, SNEGSKA (reference sequence). The CDR3 sequence: CCARVQGSWDQPQHF. CDR3 in DNA: TGCTGTGCTAGGGTCCAGGGCTCCTGGGATCAGCCCCAGCATTTT.

Regarding this clonotype: A read error may account for a junction end that differs from germline. This chain connects TRBV20-1 to TRBJ2-1; the match to TRBD1 covers 9 bases. Germline assignment: CDR1 DFQATT and CDR2 SNEGSKA (reference sequence). The CDR3 length is 16 residues. DNA for the CDR3: TGCTGTGCTAGAGATGGGACAGGGAGGCCCTACAATGAGCAGTTCTTC. The encoded protein is CCARDGTGRPYNEQFF.

This CDR3 is CAISDAGVPQETQYF. The CDR3, as DNA: TGTGCCATCAGTGACGCGGGGGTTCCCCAAGAGACCCAGTACTTC. The rearrangement links TRBV10-3 to TRBJ2-5; 7 nucleotides align to TRBD2. This CDR3 has 15 residues. In germline, CDR1 is ENHRY, CDR2 SYGVKD. V dropped 3 bases and J dropped 1; count of bases not matched to a gene: 5.

This clonotype came up a few times. The V and J genes are TRBV6-2 or TRBV6-3 and TRBJ2-7, with 7 bases matching TRBD1. CDR1 MNHEY and CDR2 SVGEGT come from the germline V gene. V lost 7 bases, J lost 3 bases, and 3 bases stayed unmatched. The CDR3 runs to 12 residues. The CDR3 DNA reads TGTGCCAGCAAGGCAGGGGGCTACGAGCAGTACTTC. Residues: CASKAGGYEQYF.